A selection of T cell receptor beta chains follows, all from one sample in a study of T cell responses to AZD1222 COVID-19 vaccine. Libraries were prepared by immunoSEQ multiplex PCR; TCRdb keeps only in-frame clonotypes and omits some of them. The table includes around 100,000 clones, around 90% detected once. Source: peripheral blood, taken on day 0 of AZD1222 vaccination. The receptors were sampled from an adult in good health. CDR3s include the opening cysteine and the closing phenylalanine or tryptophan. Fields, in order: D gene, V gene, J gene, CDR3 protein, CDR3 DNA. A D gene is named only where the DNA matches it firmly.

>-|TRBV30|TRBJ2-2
CAWNPNTGELFF
TGTGCCTGGAATCCGAACACCGGGGAGCTGTTTTTT
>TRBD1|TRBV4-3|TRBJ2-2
CASSQSHRGTGELFF
TGCGCCAGCAGCCAATCTCACAGGGGGACCGGGGAGCTGTTTTTT
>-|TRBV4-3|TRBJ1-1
CASSQDWEGLEAFF
TGCGCCAGCAGCCAAGACTGGGAAGGACTTGAAGCTTTCTTT
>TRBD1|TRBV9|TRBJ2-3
CASSVDRADTQYF
TGTGCCAGCAGCGTCGACAGGGCAGATACGCAGTATTTT
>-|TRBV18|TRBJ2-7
CASSADRYEQYF
TGTGCCAGCTCAGCGGACAGATACGAGCAGTACTTC
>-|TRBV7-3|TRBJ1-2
CASSLGLTGDGYTF
TGTGCCAGCAGCCTAGGTCTGACGGGAGATGGCTACACCTTC
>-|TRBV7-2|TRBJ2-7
CASSQTGPLRGQYF
TGTGCCAGCAGCCAGACGGGCCCTCTTCGTGGGCAGTACTTC
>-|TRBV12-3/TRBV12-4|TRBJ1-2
CASSLQGRGYTF
TGTGCCAGCAGTTTACAGGGCCGCGGCTACACCTTC
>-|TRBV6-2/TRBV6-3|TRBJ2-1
CASSYRLREQFF
TGTGCCAGCAGTTACCGCCTCCGAGAGCAGTTCTTC
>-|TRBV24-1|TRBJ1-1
CATRDSMNTEAFF
TGTGCCACCAGAGATTCAATGAACACTGAAGCTTTCTTT
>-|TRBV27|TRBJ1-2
CASSLYGGRNYGYTF
TGTGCCAGCAGTTTATATGGGGGCCGTAACTATGGCTACACCTTC
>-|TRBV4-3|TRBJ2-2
CASPRPVNTGELFF
TGCGCCAGCCCCCGACCCGTGAACACCGGGGAGCTGTTTTTT